These 2 T cell receptor beta chains were all obtained from the same sample, sequenced in a study of identical twins. TCRdb passed the 5' RACE reads through MiXCR, listing each CDR3 protein once. Of some 560,000 distinct CDR3 sequences detected, nearly 10% appear once; the ten largest clones hold under 3%. The sample was also reused in another study, on yellow fever vaccine responses in identical twins.

Sequenced: PBMCs. Receptor source: a woman aged 18-35 years in good health.

This clonotype was picked up many times. The chain carries TRBV19 and TRBJ2-3; D is undetermined. V was trimmed by 3 bases and J by 1 base, leaving 14 bases between them. The CDR3 totals 16 residues. Germline CDR1 and CDR2: LNHDA and SQIVND (reference sequence). The CDR3 loop reads CASSINQRARTDTQYF. CDR3 coding DNA: TGTGCCAGTAGTATCAATCAAAGGGCTCGCACAGATACGCAGTATTTT.

This clonotype appeared a few times. The V gene is TRBV27, the J gene TRBJ2-5; 7 bases line up with TRBD2. CDR1 MNHEY and CDR2 SMNVEV come from the germline V gene (reference sequence). The junction had 5 bases not matched to a gene; V was cut back by 5 bases and J by 5 bases. The CDR3 consists of 13 residues. The CDR3 bases are TGTGCCAGCAGTGCGGGACTACCGGAGACCCAGTACTTC. Its protein is CASSAGLPETQYF.